The next 26 T cell receptor beta chains were all read from a single sample in a study of blood T cells in healthy people across ages (dated by TCRdb to between 2015 and 2016). Library prep was done by 5' RACE. Data came from an Illumina HiSeq 2500. A second 7 to 11 cycle PCR used a sample-barcoded 5' primer and a J-beta primer mix. TCRdb reanalyzed the raw reads on its own, using fastp at Q25 for trimming and MiXCR for clone calling, and kept in-frame beta chains. Every entry covers one CDR3 protein and lists the most common genes and DNA from its rows. The sample includes fewer than 750,000 distinct CDR3 sequences, with around 52% observed a single time. About 13% of the sample rests with the top ten. The sample was blood. The origin of the receptors is a woman of 80 years or more in good health.

A few counts support this clonotype. The genes are TRBV7-9 and TRBJ1-4, with D possibly being TRBD1 (6 bases). Trimming cost V 2 bases and J 3 bases, with 13 bases left between them. CDR1 and CDR2 (germline): SEHNR, FQNEAQ (reference sequence). The CDR3 covers 16 residues. CDR3 protein: CASSLPQGLANEKLFF. The CDR3 nucleotides are TGTGCCAGCAGCTTACCCCAGGGGTTGGCTAATGAAAAACTGTTTTTT.

This clonotype came up a few times. The gene calls are TRBV7-9 and TRBJ2-3, with TRBD1 matching over 8 bases. The V gene end was trimmed by 5 bases and the J gene end by 1 base; junction bases not matched to a gene: 11. CDR1 is SEHNR and CDR2 is FQNEAQ in the germline V gene (reference sequence). This CDR3 is 17 amino acids long. The CDR3 loop is CASSPPRTGSRTDTQYF. CDR3 in DNA: TGTGCCAGCAGCCCACCTAGGACAGGGAGTCGCACAGATACGCAGTATTTT. The variable domain in full, with the rest retrieved from reference TRBV7-9 and TRBJ2-3, is DTGVSQNPRHKITKRGQNVTFRCDPISEHNRLYWYRQTLGQGPEFLTYFQNEAQLEKSRLLSDRFSAERPKGSFSTLEIQRTEQGDSAMYLCASSPPRTGSRTDTQYFGPGTRLTVL.

The V call is TRBV20-1, the J call TRBJ2-4; D is perhaps TRBD2 (6 bases). CDR3 length equals 13 residues. The germline gives CDR1 DFQATT, CDR2 SNEGSKA (reference sequence). V was shortened by 3 bases and J by 8 bases, with 14 bases between the two germline ends. The CDR3 loop is CSASALGRHIQYF. The CDR3 DNA reads as TGCAGTGCTAGTGCACTAGGGAGGCACATTCAGTACTTC.

Points on this clonotype: This may be a read error, as it is one base from a much larger clone. The rearrangement joins TRBV25-1 to TRBJ1-4; tentatively, D is TRBD1 (6 bases). Between the trimmed V and J ends, which lost 5 bases and 8 bases, there was a span of 18 bases. The germline V gene encodes CDR1 MGHDK and CDR2 SYGVNS. The CDR3 is made up of 15 amino acids. CDR3 residues: CASSLGWGRWEKLFF. CDR3 DNA: TGTGCCAGCAGTCTAGGTTGGGGGCGATGGGAAAAACTGTTTTTT.

The chain joins TRBV3-1 to TRBJ2-3, with TRBD2 matching 8 bases. V was pared by 4 bases and J by 6 bases, with 3 bases of the junction left unmatched. The CDR3 runs to 13 residues. The germline V gene encodes CDR1 LGHDT and CDR2 YNNKEL (reference sequence). Here the CDR3 DNA reads TGTGCCAGCAGCCGGCGGGAGGCCGATACGCAGTATTTT. Encoded protein: CASSRREADTQYF.

This rearrangement joins TRBV10-3 to TRBJ1-1, with a weak D call TRBD1 (6 bases). The germline V gene has CDR1 ENHRY and CDR2 SYGVKD. The CDR3 is 13 residues long. With 7 bases removed from V and 5 bases from J, the gap between germline ends came to 14 bases. The CDR3 loop is CAIIAAGATEAFF. CDR3 in DNA: TGTGCCATCATCGCGGCAGGGGCTACTGAAGCTTTCTTT.

This clonotype was recorded at least ten times. This may stem from a read error, because a much larger clone lies one nucleotide away. V usage is TRBV29-1 and J usage is TRBJ2-5; D is unclear. The V end was cut by 4 bases, the J end by 4 bases, with 16 bases between. Germline V lookup: CDR1 SQVTM, CDR2 ANQGSEA. The CDR3 contains 14 residues. The CDR3 DNA follows: TGCAGCGTTGGCGTCGGTGCGGTTGGAGAGACCCAGTACTTC. It encodes CSVGVGAVGETQYF.

This clonotype has a single count. The chain uses TRBV7-2 and TRBJ1-1; weak D call: TRBD1 (5 bases). Germline CDR1 and CDR2: SGHTA and FQGNSA. V was pared by 1 base and J by 0 bases, with 12 bases between. The CDR3 is made up of 16 amino acids. DNA for the CDR3: TGTGCCAGCAGCTTAGGGTCGACAGTGATGAACACTGAAGCTTTCTTT. Residues: CASSLGSTVMNTEAFF.

As concerns this clonotype: The junction departs from the called germline gene at one end, perhaps through a read error. The chain recombines TRBV2 with TRBJ2-4, with TRBD2 identical over 8 bases. The germline V gene encodes CDR1 SNHLY and CDR2 FYNNEI. This CDR3 has 18 residues. The CDR3 is CASRPAAGAPSAKNIQYF. As DNA, the CDR3 is TGTGCCAGCAGGCCGGCAGCGGGGGCCCCCTCGGCCAAAAATATTCAGTACTTC.

The gene calls are TRBV6-5 and TRBJ2-1; 7 positions agree with TRBD1. The CDR3 length is 12 residues. After removal of 11 bases from V and 6 bases from J, the junction contained 7 bases not matched to a gene. Germline V gives CDR1 MNHEY, CDR2 SVGAGI. In DNA, the CDR3 is TGTGCCTCGGGGACAGTAATCAATGAGCAGTTCTTC. This translates into CASGTVINEQFF.

This clonotype was counted only a few times. The chain employs TRBV6-5 and TRBJ2-1; possible D gene TRBD2, 7 bases. Germline V gives CDR1 MNHEY, CDR2 SVGAGI. The CDR3 has 15 amino acids. Between the trimmed V and J ends, which lost 8 bases and 2 bases, there was a span of 16 bases. DNA of the CDR3: TGTGCCAGCGGCTCAACGGGGGGCCCCTACAATGAGCAGTTCTTC. Residues: CASGSTGGPYNEQFF.

Concerning this clonotype: One base away lies a much larger clone, so this may be a sequencing read error. The gene calls are TRBV20-1 and TRBJ2-7, with TRBD2 as a possible D gene (5 bases). V lost 5 bases and J lost 0, with 17 bases in between. Germline CDR1 is DFQATT and CDR2 is SNEGSKA (reference sequence). The CDR3 covers 15 residues. As DNA, the CDR3 is TGCAGTGCTGGATCTGGACTCAGCCTCTCCTACGAGCAGTACTTC. Translation gives CSAGSGLSLSYEQYF.

The chain carries TRBV20-1 and TRBJ1-2; D perhaps matches TRBD1 (5 bases). V lost 1 base and J 8 bases, leaving 11 bases between the germline ends. The CDR3 totals 12 residues. Per germline, CDR1 DFQATT and CDR2 SNEGSKA (reference sequence). The CDR3 reads CSARVGEAGYTF. Here the CDR3 DNA reads TGCAGTGCTAGAGTGGGGGAGGCGGGCTACACCTTC.

The rearrangement uses TRBV30 and TRBJ2-7, with 8 positions matching TRBD1. The CDR3 runs 14 residues. CDR1 and CDR2 (germline): GTSNPN, SVGIG (reference sequence). J lost 8 bases, V lost 0 bases, and 9 bases had no gene match. CDR3 coding DNA: TGTGCCTGGAGTGTACAAGGACAGGGAGTGAAGCAGTACTTC. Translated, it gives CAWSVQGQGVKQYF.

The rearrangement uses TRBV7-6 and TRBJ1-6, with 7 bases identical to TRBD1. Germline V gene sequence: CDR1 SGHVS, CDR2 FNYEAQ. The CDR3 is 16 residues long. The ends lost 2 bases at V and 5 bases at J; junction bases unmatched: 6. For the CDR3, the DNA is TGTGCCAGCAGCTTACTAAACAGGGGAAATAATTCACCCCTCCACTTT. This translates into CASSLLNRGNNSPLHF.

The sample holds many counts of this clonotype. The chain links TRBV5-1 to TRBJ2-7, with D uncertain. V lost 4 bases to trimming and J lost 0 bases, with 11 bases between them. The germline V gene has CDR1 SGHRS and CDR2 YFSETQ. The CDR3 runs to 14 residues. The CDR3 here is CASSPYTSSYEQYF. The CDR3 nucleotides read TGCGCCAGCAGCCCCTACACGAGCTCCTACGAGCAGTACTTC.

This clonotype was seen a few times. V usage is TRBV29-1 and J usage is TRBJ2-5; D gene unclear. This CDR3 region has 11 residues. Germline V lookup: CDR1 SQVTM, CDR2 ANQGSEA. Deletions cut 7 bases from V and 11 bases from J, with 17 bases between. The CDR3 sequence is CSGSRNNEQYF. CDR3 nucleotide sequence: TGCAGCGGATCTAGGAACAATGAGCAGTACTTC.

This clonotype was detected only a few times. This sequence may be a read error, since a much larger clone differs from it by one base. The CDR3 DNA sequence: TGTGCCAGCAGTCGTGGTAGCGAAGTCAATGAGCAGTTCTTC. Translation: CASSRGSEVNEQFF. This rearrangement joins TRBV2 to TRBJ2-1; the D gene is possibly TRBD2 (5 bases). The germline CDR1 and CDR2 sequences are SNHLY and FYNNEI. The length of the CDR3 is 14 residues. The ends were cut back, 5 bases at V and 6 bases at J, with 14 bases in the middle.

A word on this clonotype: Possible read error: a much larger clone is one base away. The chain has TRBV20-1 and TRBJ2-3; D is perhaps TRBD1 or TRBD2 (5 bases each). Trimming took off 8 bases at V and 9 bases at J, with 15 bases between the two ends. Germline V gives CDR1 DFQATT, CDR2 SNEGSKA (reference sequence). The CDR3 runs to 11 residues. For the CDR3, the DNA is TGCAGTAACACGCGAGGGGAGACGCAGTATTTT. Residues: CSNTRGETQYF.

The CDR3 here is CASSLTGASREQFF. The CDR3 DNA follows: TGTGCCAGCAGCCTGACAGGGGCGTCTAGGGAACAGTTCTTC. The chain employs TRBV6-2 or TRBV6-3 and TRBJ2-1; 8 bases line up with TRBD1. Germline CDR1 MNHEY, CDR2 SVGEGT. The CDR3 spans 14 residues. V lost 6 bases and J lost 13; bases outside the gene matches: 14.

This clonotype was picked up many times. This rearrangement joins TRBV18 to TRBJ1-2; D is perhaps TRBD1 (5 bases). The germline V gene encodes CDR1 KGHSH and CDR2 LQKENI. V lost 3 bases, J lost 7 bases, and 9 bases lay in between. The CDR3 runs 12 residues. The CDR3 DNA sequence: TGTGCCAGCTCACCCGACAGTGGTGGCTACACCTTC. This translates into CASSPDSGGYTF.

In its sample, this clonotype was seen once. Since a much larger clone is just one base distant, this may be a read error. This sequence joins TRBV30 and TRBJ2-1; tentative D call: TRBD2 (6 bases). Germline-derived CDR1 and CDR2 are GTSNPN and SVGIG (reference sequence). This CDR3 contains 13 residues. Trimming stripped 3 bases from V and 5 bases from J, with 11 bases between. CDR3 sequence: CAWRGRTNNEQFF. Here the CDR3 DNA reads TGTGCCTGGAGAGGCAGGACTAACAATGAGCAGTTCTTC. The full variable domain, rest sourced from reference TRBV30 and TRBJ2-1, is SQTIHQWPATLVQPVGSPLSLECTVEGTSNPNLYWYRQAAGRGLQLLFYSVGIGQISSEVPQNLSASRPQDRQFILSSKKLLLSDSGFYLCAWRGRTNNEQFFGPGTRLTVL.

This clonotype was found a few times. The V and J genes are TRBV7-8 and TRBJ2-1; perhaps TRBD2 as D (5 bases). In germline, CDR1 is SGHVS, CDR2 FQNEAQ. The length of the CDR3 is 15 residues. Trimming cost V 7 bases and J 8 bases, with 21 bases left between them. CDR3 coding DNA: TGTGCCAGCATCCGAGCAGCGGATGGGTTATATGAGCAGTTCTTC. Residues: CASIRAADGLYEQFF.

This clonotype was found a few times. The CDR3 sequence: CASSPLVGPYEQYF. In DNA, the CDR3 is TGTGCCAGCTCACCACTAGTGGGTCCCTACGAGCAGTACTTC. The V and J genes are TRBV18 and TRBJ2-7; unclear D gene. Germline CDR1 reads KGHSH; CDR2 reads LQKENI. V was cut by 1 base and J by 2 bases, with 9 bases left in between. There are 14 residues in the CDR3.

The gene calls are TRBV2 and TRBJ2-2; no clear D gene. CDR1 SNHLY and CDR2 FYNNEI come from the germline V gene. Trimming took 4 bases from V and 7 from J, leaving 10 bases between them. The CDR3 contains 13 residues. In DNA, the CDR3 is TGTGCCAGCAGTGTTGACCACGGCGGGGAGCTGTTTTTT. Its translation: CASSVDHGGELFF.

As concerns this clonotype: The junction departs from germline at one end; a sequencing error may be responsible. V and J are TRBV3-1 and TRBJ1-6; D unclear. The CDR3 covers 13 residues. Germline values: CDR1 LGHDT, CDR2 YNNKEL (reference sequence). The CDR3 region has the DNA TGTGCCGGCAGCTCCCAGGACAATTCACCCCTCCACTTT. Translating gives CAGSSQDNSPLHF.